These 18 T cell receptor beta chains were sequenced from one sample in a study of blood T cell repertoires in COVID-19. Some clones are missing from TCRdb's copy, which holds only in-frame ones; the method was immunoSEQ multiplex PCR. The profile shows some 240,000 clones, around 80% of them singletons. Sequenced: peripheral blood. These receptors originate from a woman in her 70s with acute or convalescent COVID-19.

The CDR3 DNA sequence: TGTGCCAGCAGTCAAGACAGGGGCGCGCAGTACTTC. Translation gives CASSQDRGAQYF. The genes are TRBV12-3 or TRBV12-4 and TRBJ2-7; 8 positions agree with TRBD1. The CDR3 is 12 amino acids. V lost 5 bases, J lost 9 bases, and 6 bases stayed unmatched.

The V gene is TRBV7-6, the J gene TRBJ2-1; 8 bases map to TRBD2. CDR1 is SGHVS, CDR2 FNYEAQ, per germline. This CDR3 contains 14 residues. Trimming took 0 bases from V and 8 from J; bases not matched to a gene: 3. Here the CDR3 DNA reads TGTGCCAGCAGCTTAGCGCGGGGGGAGCATGAGCAGTTCTTC. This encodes CASSLARGEHEQFF.

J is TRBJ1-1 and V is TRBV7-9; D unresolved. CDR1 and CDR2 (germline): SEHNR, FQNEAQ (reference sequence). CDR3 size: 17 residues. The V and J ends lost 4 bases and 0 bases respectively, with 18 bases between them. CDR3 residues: CASSSYSIRRMNTEAFF. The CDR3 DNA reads TGTGCCAGCAGCTCCTATTCTATCCGGCGGATGAACACTGAAGCTTTCTTT.

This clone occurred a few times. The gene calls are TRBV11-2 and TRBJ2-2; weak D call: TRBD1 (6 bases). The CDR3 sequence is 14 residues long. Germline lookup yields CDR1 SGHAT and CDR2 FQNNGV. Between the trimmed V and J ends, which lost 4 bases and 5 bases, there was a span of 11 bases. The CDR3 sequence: CASSSRTETGELFF. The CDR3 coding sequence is TGTGCCAGCAGCTCGAGGACAGAAACCGGGGAGCTGTTTTTT.

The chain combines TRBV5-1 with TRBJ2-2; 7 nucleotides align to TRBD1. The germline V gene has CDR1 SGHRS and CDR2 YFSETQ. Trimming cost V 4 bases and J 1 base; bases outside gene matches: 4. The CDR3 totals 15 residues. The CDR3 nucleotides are TGCGCCAGCAGCATACGACAGGGGAACACCGGGGAGCTGTTTTTT. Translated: CASSIRQGNTGELFF.

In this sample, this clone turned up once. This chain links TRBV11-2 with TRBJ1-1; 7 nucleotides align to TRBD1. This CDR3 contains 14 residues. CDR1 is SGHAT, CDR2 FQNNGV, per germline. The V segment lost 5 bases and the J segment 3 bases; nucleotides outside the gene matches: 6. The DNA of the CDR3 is TGTGCCAGCAGCGGTCAGGGGGAACACACTGAAGCTTTCTTT. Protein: CASSGQGEHTEAFF.

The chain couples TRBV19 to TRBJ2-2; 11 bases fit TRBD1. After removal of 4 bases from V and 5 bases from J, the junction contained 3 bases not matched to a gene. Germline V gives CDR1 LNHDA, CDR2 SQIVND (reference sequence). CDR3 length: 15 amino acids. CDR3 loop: CASSTGQGGTGELFF. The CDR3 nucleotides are TGTGCCAGTAGTACGGGACAGGGGGGAACCGGGGAGCTGTTTTTT.

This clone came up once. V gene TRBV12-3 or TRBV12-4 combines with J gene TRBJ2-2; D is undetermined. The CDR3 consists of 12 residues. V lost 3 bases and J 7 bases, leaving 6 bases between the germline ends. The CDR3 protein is CASSFFNGELFF. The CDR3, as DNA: TGTGCCAGCAGTTTTTTCAACGGGGAGCTGTTTTTT.

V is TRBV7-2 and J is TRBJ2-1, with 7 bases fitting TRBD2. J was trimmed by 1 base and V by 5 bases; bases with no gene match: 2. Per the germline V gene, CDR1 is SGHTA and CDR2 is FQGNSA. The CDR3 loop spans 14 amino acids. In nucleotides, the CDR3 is TGTGCCAGCAGCGGGGGGGGGTCCTACAATGAGCAGTTCTTC. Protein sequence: CASSGGGSYNEQFF.

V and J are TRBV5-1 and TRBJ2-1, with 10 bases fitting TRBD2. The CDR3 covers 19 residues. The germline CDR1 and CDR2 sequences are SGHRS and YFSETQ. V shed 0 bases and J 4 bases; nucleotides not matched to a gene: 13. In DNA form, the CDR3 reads TGCGCCAGCAGCTTGGGGCTAGCGGGGGCCCATCAACCATACAATGAGCAGTTCTTC. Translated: CASSLGLAGAHQPYNEQFF.

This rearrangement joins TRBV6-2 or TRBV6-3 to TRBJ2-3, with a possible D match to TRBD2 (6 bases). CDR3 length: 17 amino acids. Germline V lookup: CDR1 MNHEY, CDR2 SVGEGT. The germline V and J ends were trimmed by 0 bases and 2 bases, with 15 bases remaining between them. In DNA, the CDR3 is TGTGCCAGCAGTTACTCTACGGCGGGGATATTCACAGATACGCAGTATTTT. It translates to CASSYSTAGIFTDTQYF.

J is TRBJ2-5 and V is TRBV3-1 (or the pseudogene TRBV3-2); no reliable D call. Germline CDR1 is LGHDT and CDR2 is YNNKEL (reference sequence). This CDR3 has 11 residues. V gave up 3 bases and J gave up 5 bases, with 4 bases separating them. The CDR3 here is CASSQYETQYF. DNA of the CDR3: TGTGCCAGCAGCCAGTATGAGACCCAGTACTTC.

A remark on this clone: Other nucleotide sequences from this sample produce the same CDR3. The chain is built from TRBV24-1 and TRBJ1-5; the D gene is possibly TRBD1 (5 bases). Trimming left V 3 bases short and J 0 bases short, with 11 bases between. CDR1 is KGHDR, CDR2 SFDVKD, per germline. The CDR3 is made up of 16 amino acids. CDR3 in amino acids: CATSDSRRGSNQPQHF. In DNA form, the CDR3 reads TGTGCCACCAGTGATAGCAGGAGGGGTAGCAATCAGCCCCAGCATTTT.

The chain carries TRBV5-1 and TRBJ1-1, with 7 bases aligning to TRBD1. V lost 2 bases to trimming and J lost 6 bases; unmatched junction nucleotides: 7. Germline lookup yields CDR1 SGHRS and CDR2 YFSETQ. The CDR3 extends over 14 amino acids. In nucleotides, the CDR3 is TGCGCCAGCAGCTTCGGGACAGACACGGCTGAAGCTTTCTTT. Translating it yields CASSFGTDTAEAFF.

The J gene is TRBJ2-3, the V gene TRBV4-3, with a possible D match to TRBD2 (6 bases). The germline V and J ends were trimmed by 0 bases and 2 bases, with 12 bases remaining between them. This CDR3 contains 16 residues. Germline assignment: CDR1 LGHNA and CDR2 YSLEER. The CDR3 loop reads CASSQDVGGDTDTQYF. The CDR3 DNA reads TGCGCCAGCAGCCAAGATGTCGGGGGTGACACAGATACGCAGTATTTT.

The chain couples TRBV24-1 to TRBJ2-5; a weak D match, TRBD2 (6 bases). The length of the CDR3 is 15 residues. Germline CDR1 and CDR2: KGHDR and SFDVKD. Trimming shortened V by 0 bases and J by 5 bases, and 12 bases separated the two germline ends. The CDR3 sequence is CATSDLFGGGETQYF. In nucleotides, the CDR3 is TGTGCCACCAGTGATTTGTTCGGGGGTGGGGAGACCCAGTACTTC.

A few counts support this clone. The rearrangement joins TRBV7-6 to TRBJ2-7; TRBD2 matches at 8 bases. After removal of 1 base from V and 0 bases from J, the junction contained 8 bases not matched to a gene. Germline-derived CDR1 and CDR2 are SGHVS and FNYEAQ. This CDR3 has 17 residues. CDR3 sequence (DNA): TGTGCCAGCAGCTTAGGCCCAGCGGGGGTTAGCTCCTACGAGCAGTACGTC. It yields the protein CASSLGPAGVSSYEQYV.

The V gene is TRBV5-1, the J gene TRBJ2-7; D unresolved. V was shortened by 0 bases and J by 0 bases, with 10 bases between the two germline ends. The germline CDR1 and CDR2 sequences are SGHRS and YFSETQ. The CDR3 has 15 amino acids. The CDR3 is CASSLAPGISYEQYF. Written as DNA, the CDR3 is TGCGCCAGCAGCTTGGCCCCGGGTATCTCCTACGAGCAGTACTTC.